Included here is one T cell receptor beta chain sequence, with context. It has no known antigen specificity. No conserved phenylalanine or tryptophan ends this CDR3, so it is likely a read error. The sample belongs to a study of tumor-infiltrating lymphocytes in primary liver carcinoma (dated by TCRdb to 2017 to 2019). Regarding the research as a whole: Of the five patients (three men and two women, aged 30 to 69 years), four had hepatocellular carcinoma and one had combined HCC and intrahepatic cholangiocarcinoma. The tumors of the five patients were staged as T1-T3 N0M0, with maximum diameters ranging from about 4.2 to 11 cm. Roughly 3.5 to 7.13 million productive TCRbeta reads were obtained per sample, and no significant difference in read depth was found between tissue types. For each liver tumor, the study sampled five regions along with adjacent normal tissue and blood, and applied TCRbeta repertoire sequencing, expression microarrays and whole-exome sequencing. A total of 35 or so specimens from 5 patients went through TCRbeta repertoire sequencing, namely 25 tumor regions, 5 adjacent noncancerous liver tissues and 5 peripheral blood samples. The 25 or so tumor region samples were profiled with Agilent mRNA microarrays so that TCRbeta repertoire diversity could be related to the local molecular phenotype. High reproducibility was observed for the technical replicate repertoires, with mean shared-clone rates around 0.9 and correlation coefficients above 0.95.

Findings and caveats that apply to the study as a whole: Since the samples were bulk and unsorted, there was no way to compare CD4+ and CD8+ T cell repertoires. Pairs of tumor regions showed greater repertoire overlap (mean 36%) than tumor-adjacent pairs (about 17%) or tumor-blood pairs (roughly 14%), which is consistent with antigen-driven expansion. Only four or five patients were included in the study, and the authors note that the findings should be validated in a larger study. Because sequencing covered only the TCR beta chain and unpaired alpha chains were not captured, true repertoire diversity is likely underestimated. A significantly larger repertoire fraction was made up by the top 250 clones in tumors than in blood (p = 0.039). Just about 7.5-24% of top clones turned up in all five regions of a tumor, which suggests spatial heterogeneity among tumor-infiltrating T cells.

Total RNA and DNA were co-extracted without cell sorting from approximately 20-30 mg of bulk tissue using the AllPrep DNA/RNA mini kit. Surgical resection was performed in China between November 2015 and 2016 on about 5 patients with histopathologically diagnosed primary liver carcinoma. Chronic HBV infection was present in the patients, and the patients were treatment-naive at sampling. Each tumor was sampled at five spatially separated regions: the tumor centre plus the superior, inferior, left-lateral and right-lateral poles. More than 85% viable tumor cells were found by histology in every tumor sample. Pieces of fresh tumor and adjacent tissue were cut in half, with one half kept in RNAlater at -80 degrees C and the other half sent for histology. From its first to its last residue, the CDR3 has 14 amino acids. The only DNA kept is the CDR3, 42 bases in frame from the first base. V loses 7 bases of germline sequence and J loses 6 bases, and the interval between the two ends is 13 bases.

TCRbeta-specific cDNA was reverse-transcribed from approximately 500 ng total RNA using a constant-region primer and ProtoScript II reverse transcriptase. Three nested multiplex PCR rounds, following a slightly modified ARM-PCR procedure, were used to build the TCRbeta libraries. Each of the first two PCR rounds ran for 9 to 10 cycles using multiplex TRBV1-TRBV30 forward primers together with a Cbeta reverse primer. A final 25-cycle PCR with Deep VentR polymerase added sample barcodes and Illumina adapters. Amplicons of 200-500 bp were gel-purified with a QIAquick gel extraction kit before sequencing. The TCRbeta amplicons were sequenced with 250-bp paired-end reads on an Illumina HiSeq 2500. The original pipeline was this. Reads were quality-trimmed with Trimmomatic v0.33, and paired reads were merged with FLASH v1.2.11 to recover full CDR3 sequences. V, D and J germline segments were assigned to the rearranged TCRbeta sequences using MiGEC v1.2.1b. VDJtools v1.0.0 computed clonotype statistics and Shannon-Wiener diversity indices. Except for diversity analysis, only the 250 most abundant clonotypes of each sample were used in subsequent analyses to reduce sampling bias. Clones were called with MiXCR by TCRdb after fastp trimmed the public reads at Q25, and only in-frame beta chains were retained. Every entry covers one CDR3 protein and lists the most common genes and DNA from its rows. The V and J calls follow TCRdb's processing rather than the paper's. Across this sample there are roughly 100,000 distinct CDR3 sequences, with around two thirds seen only once. Around 10% of the sample is in the top ten clones.

The sequence derives from a woman in her sixties or seventies with primary liver carcinoma and hepatitis B virus infection. The V and J genes are TRBV12-3 or TRBV12-4 and TRBJ1-6; possibly the D gene is TRBD1, per 5 matching bases. The material sequenced was liver tumor tissue from sampling region 2. Interpreted using the paper, the cell subset or site label stands for: tumor region T2, inferior pole. DNA sequence: TGTGCCAGCACTCCCGGGGACCCTAATTCACCCCTCCACCAT. Translated, this is CASTPGDPNSPLHH.